This T cell receptor beta chain was captured by sequencing in a study of spatial heterogeneity in lung cancer. Study information: Alpha-chain sequences were consistently detected less often than beta-chain sequences. In the raw reads, each unique TCR and UMI combination was present more than ten times on average. General study results and limits: Ubiquitous expanded tumor TCRs were seen in blood more at resection than at follow-up.

As for time point: sample taken at primary tumor resection. Unsorted whole RNA samples from tumor, nontumor lung or frozen PBMC were sequenced. TCR cDNA molecules were tagged individually, and each one carried a unique molecular identifier. Each CDR3 protein gets one entry after TCRdb re-called the 5' RACE reads with MiXCR. The data show more than 80,000 distinct CDR3 sequences, over 9.5% seen once. Points on this clonotype: Its specificity is not known.

The ends were cut back, 4 bases at V and 4 bases at J, with 10 bases in the middle. Germline lookup yields CDR1 SNHLY and CDR2 FYNNEI. The CDR3 has 13 amino acids. The sequenced sample was PBMCs, obtained at surgery. The clonotype comes from a male donor with early-stage non-small cell lung cancer. This chain uses TRBV2 with TRBJ1-1; D is possibly TRBD1 (6 bases). The CDR3 spells CASSAGTSTEAFF. In DNA, the CDR3 is TGTGCCAGCAGTGCCGGGACATCCACTGAAGCTTTCTTT.